The T cell receptor (beta chain) described here comes from a study of cytomegalovirus exposure and HLA in healthy donors. Study-level findings and limits: There were 150 to 200 TCR beta chains listed as cytomegalovirus-associated.

Notes on this clone: Its matching antigen is unknown.

The CDR3 has 16 residues. Germline loops: CDR1 SQVTM, CDR2 ANQGSEA. Deletions cut 0 bases from V and 0 bases from J, with 14 bases between. PCR primers comprised 60 Vbeta and 13 Jbeta primers. This table comes from immunoSEQ multiplex PCR, and its TCRdb copy is limited to in-frame clones, with some not included. Of 150,000 to 200,000 clones in the sample, around 81% were seen once. The chain is built from TRBV29-1 and TRBJ1-1, with a weak D call TRBD1 (5 bases). The specimen was PBMCs. The sequence came from a man aged 18-30 years in good health and CMV-seronegative. The CDR3 reads CSVEDWQGDMNTEAFF. In DNA, the CDR3 is TGCAGCGTTGAAGATTGGCAGGGCGACATGAACACTGAAGCTTTCTTT.